The text below deals with one TCR beta chain. Its specificity is unknown. The record originates from a study of T cell repertoires in cytomegalovirus infection. Study context: Public signatures in TCR beta pointed to CMV infection and matching HLA type. Findings and limits, study-wide: HLA-C-restricted CMV-specific TCR beta clonotypes prevailed in the ex vivo response. Individuals carrying CMV plus the relevant HLA were identified by cumulative frequency of public TCR beta families.

TCRdb reprocessed the reads with MiXCR, giving one entry per CDR3 protein. The sample has 270,000 or so distinct CDR3 sequences, approximately 15% seen once. CDR1 and CDR2 from the germline V gene are SGHDN and FVKESK. Trimming removed 5 bases at V and 3 bases at J, with 31 bases between. The CDR3 covers 20 residues. Sequenced input: CD8+ T cells from PBMCs. The J gene is TRBJ1-2, the V gene TRBV14, with TRBD1 as a possible D gene (5 bases). The TCR comes from a human donor in good health (CMV status not recorded). Some clones in this sample may be carry-over from other donors' samples. CDR3: CASSVRLPGTHRRRDYGYTF. For the CDR3, the DNA is TGTGCCAGCAGCGTTCGGTTGCCCGGGACGCACCGACGGAGGGACTATGGCTACACCTTC.